The present entry profiles one T cell receptor beta chain with its context. The specificity of this receptor is unknown. One base away there is no much larger clone; base qualities are not given. This sample was included in a study of identifying expanded T cells in peripheral blood (dated by TCRdb to the late 2010s). Background on the whole study: Separate aliquots of the same genomic DNA pool were sequenced to produce technical replicates, and four replicates were compared in pairs.

On the study overall, not on this receptor specifically: Across all healthy-donor time intervals, the beta-binomial model significantly lowered both the number of clones called differentially abundant and the false-positive rate. The authors expected biological variance in healthy repertoires might increase further over much longer intervals such as months to years. The binomial model flagged around 1.1 differentially abundant clones between technical replicates, compared with approximately 15 over about 2 weeks and 19 over around 4 weeks. Across all healthy donors, variance in clone template counts between approximately 2-week samples was found to increase significantly with total template count.

TCRbeta CDR3 regions were profiled with the immunoSEQ Assay using bias-controlled multiplex PCR amplification of genomic DNA. Per the source publication's procedure: The absolute abundance of each unique TCRbeta CDR3 region was quantified after sequences were collapsed and filtered. Two models were used to test differential abundance: a binomial model (Fisher-equivalent) and a beta-binomial model that adds time-dependent variance fitted from healthy donors. Any clone with fewer than 5 combined templates was excluded, and a clone was called differentially abundant if its Benjamini-Hochberg FDR was below 0.01. The form v = (b*log(k)+a)^2 was used to model beta-binomial variance as a function of total template count across the two samples. TCRdb took over this immuneACCESS table, retaining in-frame rearrangements with V and J assigned. Such tables are incomplete; in checked studies, under half of the missing clones stem from an unresolved V gene, and the remainder is unexplained. Clone size and the V and J calls come from that table; the DNA yielded D and trimming. The sample table records 55,000 to 80,000 clones; over 80% of these occur just once. The top ten constitute 15% to 20% of the sample.

No immune events, such as infections, were documented for the healthy donors during the collection period. Time-dependent variance in a beta-binomial model of T-cell clone differential abundance was calibrated using healthy-donor blood repertoires as a training cohort. The training cohort included approximately 10 healthy donors, of whom 3 were female and 7 were male. An age range of about 29 to 65 years, with an average of about 45 years, was recorded for the donors. Obtained from a commercial supplier, whole blood was collected from each healthy donor at three time points set around 13 days apart. For immunosequencing, genomic DNA was extracted from unsorted whole blood. Including the terminal cysteine and phenylalanine, the CDR3 comprises 15 residues. The entry retains the CDR3 DNA only, 45 bases that are in frame from base 1. After removal of 3 bases from V and 1 base from J, the junction retains 1 base not matched to a gene. Taken from the germline V gene, the CDR1 and CDR2 loops are SGHNT and YENEEA.

The clonotype comes from a person aged 18 to 70 in good health. The rearrangement combines TRBV11-3 with TRBJ2-1; a stretch of 9 junction bases matches TRBD2. The material sequenced was blood. For the CDR3, the sequence is CASSFLAGSYNEQFF. The nucleotide sequence reads as follows: TGTGCCAGCAGCTTCCTAGCGGGATCCTACAATGAGCAGTTCTTC.